The entry below gives a single TCR beta chain sequence along with its context. This CDR3 contains 15 residues. V was clipped by 0 bases and J by 4 bases; unmatched bases: 7. In germline, CDR1 is GTSNPN, CDR2 SVGIG (reference sequence). Time point noted: persistent/refractory GD, antithyroid drugs over 5 years with positive TRAb. Generation of the TCR library employed RNA extracted from PBMCs. HTBI primers from iRepertoire and Arm-PCR of CDR3 regions yielded the TCR beta libraries. Each CDR3 protein gets one entry after TCRdb re-called the multiplex PCR reads with MiXCR. This table holds about 470,000 distinct CDR3 sequences, about a fifth found once. This record belongs to a study of regulatory T cells in long-lasting Graves disease.

Source: peripheral blood mononuclear cells (PBMCs), taken when the disease was refractory, from a patient treated with antithyroid drugs. The sequence derives from a female donor with Graves disease. The chain has TRBV30 and TRBJ1-2, with 8 bases fitting TRBD1. CDR3 in DNA: TGTGCCTGGAGTGTACCCGGACAGGGTATCTATGGCTACACCTTC. It translates to CAWSVPGQGIYGYTF. Based on the CDR3 plus reference TRBV30 and TRBJ1-2, the full variable domain is SQTIHQWPATLVQPVGSPLSLECTVEGTSNPNLYWYRQAAGRGLQLLFYSVGIGQISSEVPQNLSASRPQDRQFILSSKKLLLSDSGFYLCAWSVPGQGIYGYTFGSGTRLTVV.